Listed below are T cell receptor beta chains from one sample, sequenced in a study of T cell responses to AZD1222 COVID-19 vaccine. The repertoire was sequenced with immunoSEQ multiplex PCR; TCRdb's copy has only in-frame clones and lacks some. The sample has 100,000 or so clones, around 91% seen once. Sequencing used peripheral blood, obtained 28 days after the second AZD1222 dose. All receptors come from an adult who received the AZD1222 COVID-19 vaccine. The CDR3 runs from the conserved cysteine through the conserved F or W.

v_gene: TRBV7-2; j_gene: TRBJ1-1; CDR3aa: CASSFTMNTEAFF
v_gene: TRBV7-7; j_gene: TRBJ1-6; CDR3aa: CASSLQLNSPLHF
v_gene: TRBV5-1; j_gene: TRBJ1-6; CDR3aa: CASSAGTADNSPLHF
v_gene: TRBV5-1; j_gene: TRBJ2-2; CDR3aa: CASSSGQGDTGELFF
v_gene: TRBV7-2; j_gene: TRBJ2-7; CDR3aa: CASSPPGLAGDEQYF
v_gene: TRBV19; j_gene: TRBJ2-1; CDR3aa: CASSIRTRDNEQFF
v_gene: TRBV27; j_gene: TRBJ1-1; CDR3aa: CASSDLRNTEAFF
v_gene: TRBV18; j_gene: TRBJ1-5; CDR3aa: CASSPPGQGNQPQHF
v_gene: TRBV7-2; j_gene: TRBJ2-3; CDR3aa: CASSLASPSTDTQYF
v_gene: TRBV6-1; j_gene: TRBJ1-2; CDR3aa: CASSFSGGYTF
v_gene: TRBV28; j_gene: TRBJ1-5; CDR3aa: CASSRRALSNQPQHF
v_gene: TRBV7-8; j_gene: TRBJ1-1; CDR3aa: CASSHYRIDRNTEAFF
v_gene: TRBV27; j_gene: TRBJ2-2; CDR3aa: CASSSPPGTVNTGELFF
v_gene: TRBV7-3; j_gene: TRBJ1-1; CDR3aa: CASSPMGDGGGAFF
v_gene: TRBV9; j_gene: TRBJ2-3; CDR3aa: CASSVDEGRPSTDTQYF
v_gene: TRBV2; j_gene: TRBJ2-2; CDR3aa: CASAVAGGNWDTGELFF
v_gene: TRBV19; j_gene: TRBJ1-1; CDR3aa: CASTKGGLENTEAFF
v_gene: TRBV5-6; j_gene: TRBJ2-7; CDR3aa: CASSWGQGAREQYF
v_gene: TRBV28; j_gene: TRBJ1-4; CDR3aa: CASSFSGTGSEKLFF
v_gene: TRBV4-2; j_gene: TRBJ1-1; CDR3aa: CASSQANIPTKKNTEAFF
v_gene: TRBV27; j_gene: TRBJ2-2; CDR3aa: CASSFRRGRVDHTGELFF
v_gene: TRBV6-5; j_gene: TRBJ1-3; CDR3aa: CASRTPRGSGNTIYF
v_gene: TRBV5-1; j_gene: TRBJ2-2; CDR3aa: CASSPRTGGNTGELFF
v_gene: TRBV19; j_gene: TRBJ2-3; CDR3aa: CASNNLDTQYF
v_gene: TRBV7-9; j_gene: TRBJ1-2; CDR3aa: CASSLALQGALGYTF
v_gene: TRBV7-9; j_gene: TRBJ1-2; CDR3aa: CASSLSETGLYGYTF
v_gene: TRBV30; j_gene: TRBJ1-2; CDR3aa: CAYGQGLNYGYTF
v_gene: TRBV10-2; j_gene: TRBJ2-3; CDR3aa: CASSERTATSTDTQYF
v_gene: TRBV5-6; j_gene: TRBJ1-2; CDR3aa: CASSWIVHELNYGYTF
v_gene: TRBV6-2/TRBV6-3; j_gene: TRBJ2-5; CDR3aa: CASSTQGGLWETQYF
v_gene: TRBV27; j_gene: TRBJ1-1; CDR3aa: CASSDLARGLLNTEAFF
v_gene: TRBV11-3; j_gene: TRBJ2-1; CDR3aa: CASTESLAGGGQFF
v_gene: TRBV28; j_gene: TRBJ1-5; CDR3aa: CASRPTGGLNQPQHF
v_gene: TRBV14; j_gene: TRBJ1-5; CDR3aa: CASSQGLGQPQHF
v_gene: TRBV5-1; j_gene: TRBJ2-7; CDR3aa: CASSFAAVTTYEQYF
v_gene: TRBV4-1; j_gene: TRBJ1-1; CDR3aa: CASSRNGQTYTEAFF
v_gene: TRBV6-1; j_gene: TRBJ2-4; CDR3aa: CASSEPRISTKGAKNIQYF
v_gene: TRBV25-1; j_gene: TRBJ2-7; CDR3aa: CASSPGQGYEQYF